A single sample gave rise to the 22 T cell receptor beta chains below, sequenced in a study of T-cell memory formation after mild COVID-19 (dated by TCRdb to the early 2020s). The library came from 5' RACE. TCRdb shows the sequencer as Illumina NovaSeq 6000. The public sequencing data were trimmed at Q25 with fastp and processed into clonotypes with MiXCR by TCRdb, which kept only in-frame beta chains. Merged by CDR3 protein, the rows form single entries marked with the most common genes and DNA. This sample lists under 550,000 distinct CDR3 sequences; approximately 18% were detected once. Clones ranked in the top ten supply around an eighth of the sample. Sample: PBMCs or a T cell subset sorted from them (not recorded which). The receptors stem from an adult woman who had mild COVID-19 (a few samples of this study predate the infection). The sample titles of this study are shuffled in the database, so cell type and time point are left out; the donor was told from shared clones.

This clonotype was observed at least ten times. This rearrangement joins TRBV6-5 to TRBJ1-2, with TRBD1 as a possible D gene (6 bases). There are 13 residues in the CDR3. The V end lost 6 bases, the J end lost 5 bases, and 13 bases lay between the germline ends. Germline V gene sequence: CDR1 MNHEY, CDR2 SVGAGI. This chain's CDR3 is CASRPTQGYGYTF. CDR3 DNA: TGTGCCAGCAGGCCCACACAGGGTTATGGCTACACCTTC.

This clonotype was seen only a few times. This chain links TRBV7-3 with TRBJ1-5, with 7 bases lining up with TRBD1. J lost 2 bases, V lost 8 bases, and 9 bases had no gene match. The CDR3 is made up of 15 amino acids. Germline loops: CDR1 SGHTA, CDR2 FQGTGA. The DNA of the CDR3 is TGTGCCAGCTACGGAGACAGGGATCGCAATCAGCCCCAGCATTTT. Translated: CASYGDRDRNQPQHF.

The rearrangement joins TRBV12-3 or TRBV12-4 to TRBJ2-3; 8 bases are a match to TRBD1. This CDR3 contains 14 residues. Losses at the gene ends were 7 bases for V and 7 bases for J; bases not matched to a gene: 10. The CDR3 reads CASTTDRDGHTQYF. For the CDR3, the DNA is TGTGCCAGCACCACGGACAGGGACGGGCATACGCAGTATTTT.

V is TRBV6-5 and J is TRBJ2-7, with 8 bases that match TRBD2. The J segment lost 2 bases and the V segment lost 7 bases, leaving 7 bases of the junction unmatched. The CDR3 sequence is 14 residues long. Germline V lookup: CDR1 MNHEY, CDR2 SVGAGI. CDR3 loop: CASKGREGTYEQYF. The CDR3 region has the DNA TGTGCCAGCAAGGGACGGGAGGGCACCTACGAGCAGTACTTC.

The V and J genes are TRBV11-1 and TRBJ2-3; 7 nucleotides agree with TRBD2. J lost 7 bases, V lost 4 bases, and 14 bases had no gene match. Per the germline V gene, CDR1 is SGHAT and CDR2 is FQDESV (reference sequence). This CDR3 has 16 residues. The DNA of the CDR3 is TGTGCCAGCAGCTCTCGCTACGGGGAGGGCCGAAATACGCAGTATTTT. Encoded protein: CASSSRYGEGRNTQYF.

The chain links TRBV5-5 to TRBJ2-2; no clear D. Trimming took off 4 bases at V and 0 bases at J, with 10 bases between the two ends. The CDR3 runs 15 residues. The germline V gene has CDR1 SGHKS and CDR2 YYEKEE (reference sequence). CDR3 amino acids: CASSPLGSNTGELFF. CDR3 in DNA: TGTGCCAGCAGCCCCCTGGGATCGAACACCGGGGAGCTGTTTTTT.

There are many counts of this clonotype. DNA for the CDR3: TGTGCCAGCAGGATGAGTTACGTAAGGGCGTCCTACAATGAGCAGTTCTTC. It encodes CASRMSYVRASYNEQFF. The chain recombines TRBV6-7 with TRBJ2-1; no firm D call. TRBV6-7 is an ORF; its function is uncertain. Between the trimmed V and J ends, which lost 6 bases and 1 base, there was a span of 19 bases. The CDR3 spans 17 residues.

The chain joins TRBV7-9 to TRBJ2-5; D may correspond to TRBD1 or TRBD2 (5 bases each). CDR3 length: 14 residues. The V gene's germline CDR1 is SEHNR and CDR2 FQNEAQ (reference sequence). V lost 5 bases and J lost 5, with 15 bases in between. The CDR3 here is CASSITGARETQYF. DNA of the CDR3: TGTGCCAGCAGCATTACCGGGGCGCGGGAGACCCAGTACTTC.

This clonotype was seen a few times. The chain has TRBV6-4 and TRBJ2-5, with 10 bases fitting TRBD1. The J segment lost 4 bases and the V segment lost 4 bases, leaving 0 bases of the junction unmatched. This CDR3 has 13 amino acids. Germline V gene lookup returns CDR1 MRHNA and CDR2 SNTAGT. DNA of the CDR3: TGTGCCAGCAGTGGGGACAGGGGAGAGACCCAGTACTTC. This encodes CASSGDRGETQYF.

This clonotype showed up just a few times. The chain recombines TRBV29-1 with TRBJ1-1; D not resolved. Germline V gene data show CDR1 as SQVTM and CDR2 as ANQGSEA. Trimming took off 4 bases at V and 0 bases at J, with 12 bases between the two ends. The length of the CDR3 is 14 residues. This CDR3 is CSVVAALMNTEAFF. In DNA form, the CDR3 reads TGCAGCGTTGTCGCAGCTCTAATGAACACTGAAGCTTTCTTT.

This rearrangement joins TRBV6-5 to TRBJ1-1; D is possibly TRBD1 (5 bases). CDR3 size: 17 residues. The V end was cut by 1 base, the J end by 5 bases, with 20 bases between. The germline V gene has CDR1 MNHEY and CDR2 SVGAGI. CDR3 DNA sequence: TGTGCCAGCAGTTACTTACCTGGCCGGGGGTTGGGGACTGAAGCTTTCTTT. The encoded protein is CASSYLPGRGLGTEAFF.

The chain carries TRBV12-3 or TRBV12-4 and TRBJ2-7, with TRBD1 identical over 11 bases. The CDR3 has 17 amino acids. Unmatched junction bases numbered 9, after V lost 5 bases and J lost 0 bases. Here the CDR3 DNA reads TGTGCCAGCAGTCGGACAGGGGGCGCTCCTAGCTCCTACGAGCAGTACTTC. This sequence encodes CASSRTGGAPSSYEQYF.

The rearrangement links TRBV5-1 to TRBJ1-2; D is perhaps TRBD1 (5 bases). The CDR3 covers 14 residues. V lost 0 bases and J 4 bases, leaving 10 bases between the germline ends. Germline CDR1 reads SGHRS; CDR2 reads YFSETQ. In DNA, the CDR3 is TGCGCCAGCAGCTTGGCACAGGACACCTATGGCTACACCTTC. It translates to CASSLAQDTYGYTF.

The chain couples TRBV20-1 to TRBJ1-1, with no clear D. V lost 6 bases and J lost 10, with 21 bases in between. The CDR3 consists of 13 residues. Germline V gives CDR1 DFQATT, CDR2 SNEGSKA (reference sequence). CDR3 residues: CSAPPLEGRGAFF. CDR3 sequence (DNA): TGCAGTGCCCCCCCGTTGGAAGGACGGGGAGCTTTCTTT.

V and J are TRBV11-2 and TRBJ2-1; no definite D call. The V gene's germline CDR1 is SGHAT and CDR2 FQNNGV. The CDR3 covers 15 residues. V dropped 2 bases and J dropped 2 bases, with 10 bases sitting between them. The CDR3 region has the DNA TGTGCCAGCAGCTTATACTCCTCCGCCTACAATGAGCAGTTCTTC. The encoded protein is CASSLYSSAYNEQFF. The full variable domain, its missing parts supplied by reference TRBV11-2 and TRBJ2-1, is EAGVAQSPRYKIIEKRQSVAFWCNPISGHATLYWYQQILGQGPKLLIQFQNNGVVDDSQLPKDRFSAERLKGVDSTLKIQPAKLEDSAVYLCASSLYSSAYNEQFFGPGTRLTVL.

At least ten counts were recorded for this clonotype. The chain links TRBV4-3 to TRBJ2-1; tentative D call: TRBD2 (6 bases). The V end was cut by 4 bases, the J end by 7 bases, with 20 bases between. Germline V gene lookup returns CDR1 LGHNA and CDR2 YSLEER. The CDR3 extends over 16 amino acids. The CDR3 bases are TGCGCCAGCAGCCGGAGCCCGGGAGTTGAATGGAATGAGCAGTTCTTC. Translated, it gives CASSRSPGVEWNEQFF.

This clonotype was detected only a few times. This chain links TRBV19 with TRBJ2-1, with TRBD1 matching over 8 bases. Per the germline V gene, CDR1 is LNHDA and CDR2 is SQIVND (reference sequence). Losses at the gene ends were 3 bases for V and 5 bases for J; bases not matched to a gene: 6. The CDR3 is 15 residues long. The DNA for the CDR3 is TGTGCCAGTAGTATTTGGCAGGGGGCGGACAATGAGCAGTTCTTC. Translation gives CASSIWQGADNEQFF. Drawing the rest from reference TRBV19 and TRBJ2-1, the complete variable domain is DGGITQSPKYLFRKEGQNVTLSCEQNLNHDAMYWYRQDPGQGLRLIYYSQIVNDFQKGDIAEGYSVSREKKESFPLTVTSAQKNPTAFYLCASSIWQGADNEQFFGPGTRLTVL.

This clonotype was detected a few times. The V gene is TRBV5-1, the J gene TRBJ2-3; 9 bases line up with TRBD2. The V gene's germline CDR1 is SGHRS and CDR2 YFSETQ. This CDR3 spans 15 amino acids. Trimming removed 6 bases from V and 0 bases from J; junction bases left unmatched: 5. The CDR3 DNA follows: TGCGCCAGCAACCCGACTAGCGGAAGCACAGATACGCAGTATTTT. This codes for CASNPTSGSTDTQYF.

The rearrangement joins TRBV20-1 to TRBJ2-7; 15 bases are a match to TRBD2. The CDR3 has 18 amino acids. CDR1 and CDR2 from the germline V gene are DFQATT and SNEGSKA (reference sequence). Trimming took 5 bases from V and 2 from J; bases not matched to a gene: 13. The CDR3, as DNA: TGCAGTGCTCAAAGCGGACTAGCGGGAGGGCCGGACCCCTACGAGCAGTACTTC. Encoded protein: CSAQSGLAGGPDPYEQYF.

This clonotype was seen a few times. The rearrangement uses TRBV25-1 and TRBJ2-3; TRBD1 aligns across 8 bases. Germline CDR1 and CDR2: MGHDK and SYGVNS. There are 13 residues in the CDR3. Trimming at V came to 6 bases and at J to 4 bases, leaving 3 bases not matched to a gene. The CDR3 reads CASRPQGADTQYF. CDR3 in DNA: TGTGCCAGCAGACCACAGGGGGCAGATACGCAGTATTTT.

In its sample, this clonotype was seen a few times. This chain joins TRBV18 and TRBJ2-2, with 8 bases matching TRBD2. The CDR3 extends over 14 amino acids. Trimming at V came to 4 bases and at J to 6 bases, leaving 4 bases not matched to a gene. Germline assignment: CDR1 KGHSH and CDR2 LQKENI. The CDR3 here is CASSLLAGSGELFF. The CDR3 bases are TGTGCCAGCTCACTCCTAGCGGGTTCCGGGGAGCTGTTTTTT.

This clonotype was detected ten times or more. V and J are TRBV29-1 and TRBJ2-4, with D unclear. Trimming removed 6 bases at V and 4 bases at J, with 7 bases between. The germline gives CDR1 SQVTM, CDR2 ANQGSEA. The CDR3 runs 11 residues. The CDR3 loop reads CSVDSKNIQYF. CDR3 bases: TGCAGCGTCGACTCGAAAAACATTCAGTACTTC.